This T cell receptor beta chain was sequenced during a study of siplizumab effects on memory and regulatory T cells. Turning to this clone: Its cognate antigen is unknown.

The CDR3 totals 15 residues. Germline CDR1 and CDR2: GTSNPN and SVGIG (reference sequence). With 0 bases clipped from V and 2 bases from J, the junction kept 4 bases outside the gene matches. Findings of the study overall: Suppressive capability of dividing Tregs from siplizumab cultures went unverified.

Data came from immunoSEQ multiplex PCR; TCRdb stores just in-frame clones and leaves some out. The sample records thousands of clones, 55% to 75% being singletons. The rearrangement joins TRBV30 to TRBJ2-1; 7 nucleotides agree with TRBD2. The receptor comes from a human donor in good health. Specimen: effector memory CD8+ T cells sorted from blood. Specified subset: unstimulated CD8+ effector memory T cells. CDR3 bases: TGTGCCTGGAGTGTATCGAGCGGGACCTACAATGAGCAGTTCTTC. This gives the protein CAWSVSSGTYNEQFF.